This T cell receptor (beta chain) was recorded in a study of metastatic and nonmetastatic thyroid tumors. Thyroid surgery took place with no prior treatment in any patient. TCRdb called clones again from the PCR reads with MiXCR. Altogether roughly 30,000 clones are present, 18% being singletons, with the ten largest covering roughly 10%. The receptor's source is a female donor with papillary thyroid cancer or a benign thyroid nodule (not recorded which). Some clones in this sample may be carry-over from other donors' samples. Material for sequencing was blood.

The CDR3 loop is CSARDTAGLYNEQFF. CDR3 DNA sequence: TGCAGTGCTAGAGATACAGCGGGGCTATACAATGAGCAGTTCTTC. The rearrangement joins TRBV20-1 to TRBJ2-1, with 7 nucleotides matching TRBD2. Germline CDR1 and CDR2: DFQATT and SNEGSKA (reference sequence). The V gene end was trimmed by 0 bases and the J gene end by 4 bases; junction bases not matched to a gene: 6. This CDR3 has 15 residues.